The rows below give T cell receptor beta chains drawn from one sample of a study of blood T cells in healthy people across ages. TCRdb redid the calling of the 5' RACE reads with MiXCR, one entry per CDR3 protein. The table shows around 1.7 million distinct CDR3 sequences, with 28% occurring only once. The specimen was blood. The receptors shown here come from a woman aged 25 to 39 in good health. Each CDR3 is given with its conserved first and last residue. The D gene is left open where the match is weak. Size values are once, few and many counts, or a class for expanded clones, and some rows have none.

clone_size	j_call	cdr3_length	d_call	v_call	cdr3_nt	cdr3_aa
.	TRBJ2-2	15	.	TRBV6-1	TGTGCCAGCAGTGGAGGCACAGTAGGCACCGGGGAGCTGTTTTTT	CASSGGTVGTGELFF
few	TRBJ2-7	15	TRBD2	TRBV18	TGTGCCAGCTCACCCGGACTAGGGAGTCCCTACGAGCAGTACTTC	CASSPGLGSPYEQYF
.	TRBJ1-2	13	.	TRBV12-3/TRBV12-4	TGTGCCAGCAGTTTCTCAGGGGACTATGGCCACACCTTC	CASSFSGDYGHTF
once	TRBJ2-3	18	TRBD2	TRBV7-2	TGTGCCAGCAGCTTAGGGCGAGGGAGGACTAGCGCCACAGATACGCAGTATTTT	CASSLGRGRTSATDTQYF
few	TRBJ1-4	15	.	TRBV12-5	TGTGCTAGTGGTTTCCCAGAACGGGAATCTGAAAAACTGTTTTTT	CASGFPERESEKLFF
many	TRBJ2-1	14	TRBD1	TRBV27	TGTGCCAGCAGTTCACCGGGACAGGGAGCTGAGCAGTTCTTC	CASSSPGQGAEQFF
many	TRBJ2-7	15	.	TRBV27	TGTGCCAGCAGTAAACAGGGGGTTCCGTGGGAGGGGCAGTACTTC	CASSKQGVPWEGQYF
many	TRBJ2-2	15	.	TRBV20-1	TGCAGTGCCACTCCCGGCCATGCAGACACCGGGGAGCTGTTTTTT	CSATPGHADTGELFF
few	TRBJ2-1	21	TRBD2	TRBV18	TGTGCCAGCTCCCCTAAAGATACAATTCCTAGCGGGGTGAGCTCCTACAATGAGCAGTTCTTC	CASSPKDTIPSGVSSYNEQFF
few	TRBJ1-4	14	.	TRBV7-2	TGTGCCAGCAGCTTAGGCCCATCTAATGAAAAACTGTTTTTT	CASSLGPSNEKLFF
.	TRBJ1-2	15	.	TRBV9	TGTGCCAGCAGCGTAGAGGTATATACGTACCATGGCTACACCTTC	CASSVEVYTYHGYTF
.	TRBJ2-7	15	.	TRBV5-5	TGTGCCAGCAGCCAATATAGGACAGCTTCCTACGAGCAGTACTTC	CASSQYRTASYEQYF
.	TRBJ2-3	15	TRBD1	TRBV28	TGTGCCAGCAGTTTTGACAGGGGGCGAGGAGATACGCAGTATTTT	CASSFDRGRGDTQYF
many	TRBJ2-4	18	TRBD1	TRBV11-2	TGTGCCAGCAGCTCATTAAACAGGGGGGCCCTAGCCAAAAACATTCAGTACTTC	CASSSLNRGALAKNIQYF
.	TRBJ1-1	15	.	TRBV6-5	TGTGCCAGCAGTTACTCGAAGGGTCTGAACACTGAAGCTTTCTTT	CASSYSKGLNTEAFF
many	TRBJ2-6	15	.	TRBV4-1	TGCGCCAGCAGCCAAGCAGGGGCAGGGGCCAACGTCCTGACTTTC	CASSQAGAGANVLTF
.	TRBJ2-5	16	TRBD1	TRBV18	TGTGCCAGCTCACCACTCAACAGGGGAGTTCAAGAGACCCAGTACTTC	CASSPLNRGVQETQYF
few	TRBJ1-5	15	.	TRBV2	TGTGCCAGCAGTGAATACAGTGGGGCCAGTCAGCCCCAGCATTTT	CASSEYSGASQPQHF
.	TRBJ1-4	17	.	TRBV11-2	TGTGCCAGCAGCTTTTCCCAGGGGTCCGGGGGGTCTGAAAAACTGTTTTTT	CASSFSQGSGGSEKLFF
.	TRBJ2-5	11	.	TRBV6-2/TRBV6-3	TGTGCCAGCGGTTCCTCAGAGACCCAGTACTTC	CASGSSETQYF
few	TRBJ2-3	18	TRBD2	TRBV28	TGTGCCAGCCGAAAGCCACCGGGACTAGCAGGTAGCACAGATACGCAGTATTTT	CASRKPPGLAGSTDTQYF
.	TRBJ2-5	13	.	TRBV18	TGTGCCAACTCACCGGAGGGGGCAGAGACCCAGTACTTC	CANSPEGAETQYF
.	TRBJ2-5	18	TRBD2	TRBV12-3/TRBV12-4	TGTGCCAGCAGTCCGCCGGGGGGACTAGCGGGAGTCCCAGAGACCCAGTACTTC	CASSPPGGLAGVPETQYF
few	TRBJ1-1	17	.	TRBV7-3	TGTGCCAGCAGCTTCCAGGAAGGAGGAGGCCCTAACACTGAAGCTTTCTTT	CASSFQEGGGPNTEAFF
.	TRBJ2-3	13	.	TRBV5-1	TGCGCCAGCAGCTTCACAGGCAATCAGCCCCAGTATTTT	CASSFTGNQPQYF
few	TRBJ2-5	13	.	TRBV29-1	TGCAGCGTGTCTGCGGGGATCCAAGAGACCCAGTACTTC	CSVSAGIQETQYF
many	TRBJ2-1	15	.	TRBV6-6	TGTGCCAGCAGTTACGTGGGGGGAGTGGAAAATGAGCAGTTCTTC	CASSYVGGVENEQFF
.	TRBJ2-5	15	.	TRBV7-2	TGTGCCAGCAATCCGAACAAGGGATTCAAAGAGACCCAGTACTTC	CASNPNKGFKETQYF
once	TRBJ2-5	12	TRBD2	TRBV27	TGTACCAGCAGTCTAGCGGGAGACGGGCAGTACTTC	CTSSLAGDGQYF
few	TRBJ1-2	14	.	TRBV11-2	TGTGCCAGCAGCGCCGGGACGGAAACCTATGGCTACACCTTC	CASSAGTETYGYTF
few	TRBJ2-1	15	.	TRBV6-1	TGTGCCAGCAGCGTGCGGGACACCGCCAACAATGAGCAGTTCTTC	CASSVRDTANNEQFF
few	TRBJ2-2	17	TRBD2	TRBV10-3	TGTGCCATCAGTGACCCGCGGACTAGCGGGAAGGCCGGGGAGCTGTTTTTT	CAISDPRTSGKAGELFF
few	TRBJ2-5	15	.	TRBV5-1	TGCGCCAGCAGCCCGGAGCCCCCAGGAGCGGAGACCCAGTACTTC	CASSPEPPGAETQYF
many	TRBJ2-6	15	.	TRBV6-4	TGTGCCAGCAGTGACTCCAGGGTTGGGGCCAACGTCCTGACTTTC	CASSDSRVGANVLTF
.	TRBJ2-5	15	.	TRBV5-6	TGTGCCAGCAGCTTCGGCGGAACCAGTGGAGAGACCCAGTACTTC	CASSFGGTSGETQYF
few	TRBJ2-1	16	TRBD2	TRBV10-3	TGTGCCATCAGTGAGGGACTAGCGGGGGCATCGCTTGAGCAGTTCTTC	CAISEGLAGASLEQFF
.	TRBJ2-3	14	TRBD2	TRBV6-1	TGTGCCAGCACCGGGACTAGCGGCACAGATACGCAGTATTTT	CASTGTSGTDTQYF
.	TRBJ2-3	15	.	TRBV9	TGTGCCAGCAGTTTGGCGGGGTTAAGCACAGATGCGCAGTATTTT	CASSLAGLSTDAQYF
many	TRBJ2-7	16	.	TRBV5-1	TGCGCCAGCAGCTTGGCGACTGGGATCGCCAACTACGAGCAGTACTTC	CASSLATGIANYEQYF
few	TRBJ2-1	15	.	TRBV20-1	TGCAGTGCTAGATATCTGGGGGGCGGAAACAATGAGCAGTTCTTC	CSARYLGGGNNEQFF
many	TRBJ2-5	17	.	TRBV10-3	TGTGCCATCGGAGCTGGAGGAGCGGGCGCGGGACAAGAGACCCAGTACTTC	CAIGAGGAGAGQETQYF
.	TRBJ2-3	15	.	TRBV7-2	TGTGCCAGCAGTCCGGAGGCCTCCCGGACAGATACGCAGTATTTT	CASSPEASRTDTQYF
.	TRBJ2-1	13	.	TRBV9	TGTGCCAGCAGCGGGGCTAGCTCCGGTGAGCAGTTCTTC	CASSGASSGEQFF
.	TRBJ2-5	17	.	TRBV12-3/TRBV12-4	TGTGCCAGCAGTACCGACGCCTCTATCGCTTCCCAAGAGACCCAGTACTTC	CASSTDASIASQETQYF
.	TRBJ2-1	16	TRBD2	TRBV4-1	TGCGCCAGCAGCCAGACTAGCCTACGAGGATACAATGAGCAGTTCTTC	CASSQTSLRGYNEQFF
.	TRBJ1-4	14	.	TRBV9	TGTGCCAGCAGGACTGGTGAAACTAATGAAAAACTGTTTTTT	CASRTGETNEKLFF
few	TRBJ1-4	15	.	TRBV5-1	TGCGCCAGCAGCTTTACGGGAACAACTAATGAAAAACTGTTTTTT	CASSFTGTTNEKLFF
.	TRBJ2-3	17	TRBD1	TRBV6-1	TGTGCCAGCTTACGCTTCGGGACAGACTCCAGCACAGATACGCAGTATTTT	CASLRFGTDSSTDTQYF